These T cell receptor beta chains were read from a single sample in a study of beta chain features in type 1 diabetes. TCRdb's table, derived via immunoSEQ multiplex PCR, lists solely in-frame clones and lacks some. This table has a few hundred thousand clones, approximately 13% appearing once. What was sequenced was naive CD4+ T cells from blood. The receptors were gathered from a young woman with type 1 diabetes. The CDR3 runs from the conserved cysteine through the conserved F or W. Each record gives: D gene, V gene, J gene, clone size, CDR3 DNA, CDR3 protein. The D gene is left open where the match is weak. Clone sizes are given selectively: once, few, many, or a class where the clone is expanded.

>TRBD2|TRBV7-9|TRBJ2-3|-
TGTGCCAGCAGCTTCGCCGGGACTAGCGGGACAGATACGCAGTATTTT
CASSFAGTSGTDTQYF
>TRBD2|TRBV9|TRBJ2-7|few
TGTGCCAGCAACCAATTAGGGCTAGCGGGAGGCCCGCAGTACTTC
CASNQLGLAGGPQYF
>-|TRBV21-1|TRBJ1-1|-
TGTGCCAGCAGCAAAGATAGTCCGCGGCAGGGCAACACTGAAGCTTTCTTT
CASSKDSPRQGNTEAFF
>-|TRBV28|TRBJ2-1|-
TGTGCCAGCAGGCCAGGCGGGAACTCCTACAATGAGCAGTTCTTC
CASRPGGNSYNEQFF
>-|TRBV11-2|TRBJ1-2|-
TGTGCCAGCAGCCCGTTCTCGGGTGGCTACACCTTC
CASSPFSGGYTF
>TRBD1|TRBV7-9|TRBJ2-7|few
TGTGCCAGCAGCCCTCGGACAGGCGTGTACGAGCAGTACTTC
CASSPRTGVYEQYF
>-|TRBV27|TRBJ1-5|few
TGTGCCAGCAGTCCCCTCGGGAGTCAGCCCCAGCATTTT
CASSPLGSQPQHF
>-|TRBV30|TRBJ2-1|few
TGTGCCTGGAGTTCATATGAGGTCGGAGAGCAGTTCTTC
CAWSSYEVGEQFF
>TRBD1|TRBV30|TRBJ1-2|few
TGTGCCTGGAAGGCGAGGACAGGGTCGGACTATGGCTACACCTTC
CAWKARTGSDYGYTF
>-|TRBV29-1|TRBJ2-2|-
TGCAGCGTTGCCGAGACACCCTACACCGGGGAGCTGTTTTTT
CSVAETPYTGELFF
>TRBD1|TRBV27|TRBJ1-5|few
TGTGCCAGCAGCTGGACAGGGGATGGAGTGCCCCAGCATTTT
CASSWTGDGVPQHF
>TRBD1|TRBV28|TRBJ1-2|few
TGTGCCAGCAGTTCGGGACAGGGGGACGCTGGCTACACCTTC
CASSSGQGDAGYTF
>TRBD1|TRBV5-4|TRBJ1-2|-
TGTGCCAGCAGCAGGGACAGGGGGCACTCTAACTATGGCTACACCTTC
CASSRDRGHSNYGYTF
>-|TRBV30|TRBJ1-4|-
TGTGCCTGGAGTATGACAGCAACTAATGAAAAACTGTTTTTT
CAWSMTATNEKLFF
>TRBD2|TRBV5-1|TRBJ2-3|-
TGCGCCAGCAGCCCCGGACTAGCGGGAGATACGCAGTATTTT
CASSPGLAGDTQYF
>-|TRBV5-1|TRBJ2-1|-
TGCGCCAGCAGCTTGGCCCTGACTACTGACTCCTACAATGAGCAGTTCTTC
CASSLALTTDSYNEQFF
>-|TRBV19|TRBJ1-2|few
TGTGCCAGTAGTAGAACGGAGATTTATGGCTACACCTTC
CASSRTEIYGYTF
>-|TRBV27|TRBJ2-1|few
TGTGCCAGCAGTTCGGCCAGCGGGTACAATGAGCAGTTCTTC
CASSSASGYNEQFF
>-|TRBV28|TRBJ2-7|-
TGTGCCAGCAGTTTTCGGGGGGCAGGGTTCGGGTCCTACGAGCAGTACTTC
CASSFRGAGFGSYEQYF
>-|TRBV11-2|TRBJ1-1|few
TGTGCCAGCAGCCCCCTCGGGGGGCGAGGCACTGAAGCTTTCTTT
CASSPLGGRGTEAFF
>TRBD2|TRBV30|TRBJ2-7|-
TGTGCCTGGAGTGCTGAGCGGGATCCCAACGAGCAGTACTTC
CAWSAERDPNEQYF
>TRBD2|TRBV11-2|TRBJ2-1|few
TGTGCCAGCAGCGACGGGACTAGCGGCCACAATGAGCAGTTCTTC
CASSDGTSGHNEQFF
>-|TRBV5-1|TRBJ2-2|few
TGCGCCACCAGGACGGGGATAACAAACACCGGGGAGCTGTTTTTT
CATRTGITNTGELFF
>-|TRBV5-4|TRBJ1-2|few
TGTGCCAGCAGCTTGGATCGACTCAACTATGGCTACACCTTC
CASSLDRLNYGYTF
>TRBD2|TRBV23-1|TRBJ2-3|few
TGCGCCAGCAGTCAATCTATGGCTAGCGGGAGTCCCAAAGATACGCAGTATTTT
CASSQSMASGSPKDTQYF
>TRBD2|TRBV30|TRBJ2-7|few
TGTGCCTGGAGGGATAGGGCTAGCGGGAGGGCCGGCTCCTACGAGCAGTACTTC
CAWRDRASGRAGSYEQYF
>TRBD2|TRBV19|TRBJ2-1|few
TGTGCCAGTAGTATACTAGCGGTCCCGCACAATGAGCAGTTCTTC
CASSILAVPHNEQFF